This T cell receptor (beta chain) was sequenced for a study of CD8 T cells in ankylosing spondylitis. The study, taken as a whole, reports: Prior work had noted some motif variants in reactive arthritis blood and synovial fluid. There was reportedly significant enrichment of clones that were disease-linked in matched ankylosing spondylitis synovial fluid. Researchers report that disease-linked clones proved CD8+ and relatively rare in peripheral blood. A motif of 8 or 9 highly homologous TCR beta variants was seen as apparently characteristic of ankylosing spondylitis blood.

Molecular-barcoded quantitative 5'-RACE produced these TCR beta libraries. In TCRdb, the 5' RACE reads were re-called with MiXCR into one record per CDR3 protein. Found here are about 500,000 distinct CDR3 sequences, roughly 13% of them singletons; the top ten hold approximately 6.3%. Germline-derived CDR1 and CDR2 are LGHDT and YNNKEL (reference sequence). V lost 2 bases and J 11 bases, leaving 18 bases between the germline ends. This CDR3 is 14 amino acids long. This clonotype was recorded once. The antigen remains unidentified. The TCR comes from a male donor with ankylosing spondylitis. The chain joins TRBV3-1 to TRBJ1-1; the D gene is possibly TRBD1 (6 bases). The material sequenced was blood, either unsorted or a sorted T cell fraction (not recorded which). The CDR3 DNA is TGTGCCAGCAGCCAATCTCGGGGGGCAGGGACGGCTTTCTTT. Translated: CASSQSRGAGTAFF.